This entry lists 8 T cell receptor beta chains sequenced from one sample in a study of shared clonotypes between healthy human individuals. Naive CD8 cells comprised CD45RO-negative, CCR7-positively selected cells, excluding terminally differentiated effector memory CD45RA+ cells. Using immunoSEQ multiplex PCR, the repertoire was profiled, and TCRdb retains in-frame clones only, with some absent. The sample has around 2,000,000 clones, about 92% seen once. The sample comprised naive CD8+ T cells from PBMCs. The source of these receptors is a man younger than 35 in good health. Some clones in this sample may be carry-over from other donors' samples.

Only one count was recorded for this clone. V gene TRBV2 combines with J gene TRBJ2-7; maybe TRBD2 (6 bases). Germline values: CDR1 SNHLY, CDR2 FYNNEI. The ends were cut back, 7 bases at V and 5 bases at J, with 18 bases in the middle. The CDR3 has 14 amino acids. The CDR3 region has the DNA TGTGCCAGCACGGATCGTCAGGCGGGGAACGAGCAGTACTTC. Protein product: CASTDRQAGNEQYF.

V is TRBV28 and J is TRBJ2-7, with D possibly being TRBD1 (6 bases). V dropped 5 bases and J dropped 2 bases, with 19 bases sitting between them. The CDR3 extends over 16 amino acids. CDR1 and CDR2 (germline): MDHEN, SYDVKM. CDR3 DNA sequence: TGTGCCAGCAGTCTCCGACAGGTTTTCGCCCCCTACGAGCAGTACTTC. Protein sequence: CASSLRQVFAPYEQYF.

The rearrangement links TRBV27 to TRBJ1-1; 8 bases are shared with TRBD1. J was trimmed by 0 bases and V by 5 bases; bases with no gene match: 8. The CDR3 totals 16 residues. Germline CDR1 reads MNHEY; CDR2 reads SMNVEV (reference sequence). The CDR3 region has the DNA TGTGCCAGCAGTCCCTCGACAGGGGAATTGAACACTGAAGCTTTCTTT. As protein: CASSPSTGELNTEAFF.

The CDR3 spells CASSPHYGYTF. CDR3 DNA: TGTGCCAGCAGTCCCCACTATGGCTACACCTTC. The chain carries TRBV6-6 and TRBJ1-2; D ambiguous. Trimming took 5 bases from V and 3 from J, leaving 4 bases between them. Germline V gives CDR1 MNHNY, CDR2 SVGAGI (reference sequence). This CDR3 is built from 11 residues.

CDR3 sequence: CASSEALLGTTLYEQFF. DNA of the CDR3: TGTGCCAGCAGTGAAGCGCTTCTCGGGACTACCCTCTATGAGCAGTTCTTC. The rearrangement uses TRBV2 and TRBJ2-1, with 7 bases fitting TRBD2. Germline CDR1 is SNHLY and CDR2 is FYNNEI. The CDR3 covers 17 residues. Trimming removed 0 bases from V and 8 bases from J; junction bases left unmatched: 13.

This chain uses TRBV7-8 with TRBJ1-1; D gene unclear. Germline lookup yields CDR1 SGHVS and CDR2 FQNEAQ. There are 16 residues in the CDR3. Trimming took off 4 bases at V and 4 bases at J, with 19 bases between the two ends. This CDR3 reads CASSSKPRLEGTEAFF. The CDR3 coding sequence is TGTGCCAGCAGCTCCAAACCCCGGTTGGAGGGCACTGAAGCTTTCTTT. Full variable domain (missing parts from reference TRBV7-8 and TRBJ1-1): GAGVSQSPRYKVAKRGQDVALRCDPISGHVSLFWYQQALGQGPEFLTYFQNEAQLDKSGLPSDRFFAERPEGSVSTLKIQRTQQEDSAVYLCASSSKPRLEGTEAFFGQGTRLTVV.

The rearrangement joins TRBV5-8 to TRBJ2-1; 10 positions match TRBD2. Trimming cost V 4 bases and J 6 bases; bases outside gene matches: 10. The germline V gene encodes CDR1 SGHTS and CDR2 YDEGEE. The CDR3 spans 16 residues. CDR3 DNA: TGTGCCAGCAGCCACTATCTAGCGGGAGTAGGCAATGAGCAGTTCTTC. Amino acid sequence: CASSHYLAGVGNEQFF.

The rearrangement links TRBV4-3 to TRBJ1-2; 9 bases fit TRBD1. CDR1 is LGHNA and CDR2 is YSLEER in the germline V gene. The CDR3 extends over 15 amino acids. J was trimmed by 1 base and V by 1 base; bases with no gene match: 1. CDR3 residues: CASSQGTGVNYGYTF. The DNA of the CDR3 is TGCGCCAGCAGCCAAGGGACAGGGGTTAACTATGGCTACACCTTC.